This entry is about one T cell receptor (beta chain). Antigen specificity is unknown. TCRdb used MiXCR to reprocess the 5' RACE reads, holding one entry per CDR3 protein. The sample holds hundreds of thousands of distinct CDR3 sequences; 17% are singletons and the top ten take roughly 8.2%. The record originates from a study of T-cell memory formation after mild COVID-19. About the study: There were largely donor-specific TCR clusters.

Germline V gene lookup returns CDR1 SGHNT and CDR2 YYREEE (reference sequence). Trimming cost V 0 bases and J 0 bases, with 6 bases left between them. This CDR3 is 14 amino acids long. Study-level findings and limits: Clones that contracted clustered mainly in CM and EM if CD4+ and in EMRA if CD8+. Later expanders leaned CD4+, whereas day 15 to 85 contracting clones were balanced CD4/CD8.

This chain connects TRBV5-4 to TRBJ2-5; no clear D. The sequencing sample was made of PBMCs or a T cell subset sorted from them (not recorded which). The clonotype originates from an adult woman who had mild COVID-19 (a few samples of this study predate the infection). Cell type and time point are not known. The CDR3 coding sequence is TGTGCCAGCAGCTTGGCGATCAACCAAGAGACCCAGTACTTC. It encodes CASSLAINQETQYF.